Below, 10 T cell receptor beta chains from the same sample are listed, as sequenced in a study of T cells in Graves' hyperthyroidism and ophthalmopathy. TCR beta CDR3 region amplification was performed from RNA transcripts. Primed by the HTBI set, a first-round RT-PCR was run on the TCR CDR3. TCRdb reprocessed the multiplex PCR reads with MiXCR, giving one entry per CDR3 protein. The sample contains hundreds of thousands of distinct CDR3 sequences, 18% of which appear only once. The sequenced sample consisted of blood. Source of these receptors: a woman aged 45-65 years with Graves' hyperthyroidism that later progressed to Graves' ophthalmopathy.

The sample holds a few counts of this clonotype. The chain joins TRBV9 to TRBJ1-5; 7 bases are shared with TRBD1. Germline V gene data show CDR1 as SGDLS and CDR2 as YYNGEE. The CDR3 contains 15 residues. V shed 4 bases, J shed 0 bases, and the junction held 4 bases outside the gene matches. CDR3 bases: TGTGCCAGCAGCACGGGACAGAATAGCAATCAGCCCCAGCATTTT. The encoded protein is CASSTGQNSNQPQHF.

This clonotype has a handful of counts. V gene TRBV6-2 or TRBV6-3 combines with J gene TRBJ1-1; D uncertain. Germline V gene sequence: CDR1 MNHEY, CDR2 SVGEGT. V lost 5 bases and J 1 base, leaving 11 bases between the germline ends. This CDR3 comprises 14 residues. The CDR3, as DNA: TGTGCCAGCAGTCCAAGCGTCCAGAACACTGAAGCTTTCTTT. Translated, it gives CASSPSVQNTEAFF.

The CDR3 region is CASSTHSYSNQPQHF. The DNA of the CDR3 is TGTGCCAGTAGTACCCACAGTTATAGCAATCAGCCCCAGCATTTT. V usage is TRBV19 and J usage is TRBJ1-5, with no clear D. The CDR3 loop spans 15 amino acids. Per germline, CDR1 LNHDA and CDR2 SQIVND (reference sequence). Deletions cut 4 bases from V and 0 bases from J, with 10 bases between. Together with reference TRBV19 and TRBJ1-5, the CDR3 gives the full variable domain: DGGITQSPKYLFRKEGQNVTLSCEQNLNHDAMYWYRQDPGQGLRLIYYSQIVNDFQKGDIAEGYSVSREKKESFPLTVTSAQKNPTAFYLCASSTHSYSNQPQHFGDGTRLSIL.

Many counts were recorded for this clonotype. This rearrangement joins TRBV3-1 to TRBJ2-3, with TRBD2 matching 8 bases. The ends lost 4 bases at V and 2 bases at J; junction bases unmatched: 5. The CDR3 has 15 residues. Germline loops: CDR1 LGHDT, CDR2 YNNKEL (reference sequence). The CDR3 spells CASSRNGLATDTQYF. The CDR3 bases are TGTGCCAGCAGCCGAAACGGACTAGCCACAGATACGCAGTATTTT.

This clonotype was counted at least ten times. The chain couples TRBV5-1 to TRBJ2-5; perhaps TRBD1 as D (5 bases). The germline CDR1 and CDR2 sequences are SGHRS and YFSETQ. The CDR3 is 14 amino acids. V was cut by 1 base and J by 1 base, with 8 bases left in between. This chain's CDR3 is CASSLKQAQETQYF. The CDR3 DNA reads TGCGCCAGCAGCTTGAAACAGGCCCAAGAGACCCAGTACTTC.

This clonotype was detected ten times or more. CDR3 residues: CASSQEETSGGTQYF. DNA of the CDR3: TGTGCCAGCAGCCAAGAAGAGACTAGCGGTGGGACCCAGTACTTC. The chain is built from TRBV3-1 and TRBJ2-5; 9 positions match TRBD2. Germline lookup yields CDR1 LGHDT and CDR2 YNNKEL (reference sequence). The CDR3 consists of 15 residues. With 0 bases clipped from V and 7 bases from J, the junction kept 6 bases outside the gene matches.

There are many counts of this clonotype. This chain's CDR3 is CASSHKEGPNYGYTF. In nucleotides, the CDR3 is TGTGCCAGCAGCCACAAGGAGGGCCCTAACTATGGCTACACCTTC. The gene calls are TRBV27 and TRBJ1-2; D remains ambiguous. Germline assignment: CDR1 MNHEY and CDR2 SMNVEV (reference sequence). The V and J ends lost 6 bases and 0 bases respectively, with 14 bases between them. There are 15 residues in the CDR3.

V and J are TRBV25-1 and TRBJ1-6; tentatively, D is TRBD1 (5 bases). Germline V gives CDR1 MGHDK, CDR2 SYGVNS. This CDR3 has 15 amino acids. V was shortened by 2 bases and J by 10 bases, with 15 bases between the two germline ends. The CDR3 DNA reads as TGTGCCAGCAGTGAAAAGGGGCAGGGTTTGTCACCCCTCCACTTT. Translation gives CASSEKGQGLSPLHF.

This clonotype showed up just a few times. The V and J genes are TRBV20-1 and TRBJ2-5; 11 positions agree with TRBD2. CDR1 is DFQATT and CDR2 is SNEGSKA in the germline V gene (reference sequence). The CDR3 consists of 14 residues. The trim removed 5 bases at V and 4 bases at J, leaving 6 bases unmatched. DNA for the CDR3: TGCAGTGCTTGTAGCGGGGGGGCCACAGAGACCCAGTACTTC. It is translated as CSACSGGATETQYF.

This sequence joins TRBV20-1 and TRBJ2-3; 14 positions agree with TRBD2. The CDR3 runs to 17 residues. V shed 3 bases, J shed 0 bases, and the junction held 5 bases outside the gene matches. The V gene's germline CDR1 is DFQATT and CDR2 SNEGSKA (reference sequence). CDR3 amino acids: CSASRGTSGGSTDTQYF. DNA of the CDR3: TGCAGTGCTAGTAGGGGGACTAGCGGGGGTAGCACAGATACGCAGTATTTT.